This T cell receptor beta chain was sequenced in a study of control samples from healthy donors and cancer patients. This clone came up once. Generated by immunoSEQ multiplex PCR, the TCRdb table keeps only in-frame clones and is missing some. The sample lists approximately 140,000 clones, 80% to 95% seen once, with roughly 5.5% in the top ten. Trimming took off 2 bases at V and 0 bases at J, with 11 bases between the two ends. The germline gives CDR1 LGHDT, CDR2 YNNKEL (reference sequence). This CDR3 spans 16 amino acids. The J gene is TRBJ1-3, the V gene TRBV3-1 (or the pseudogene TRBV3-2), with D hard to call. Specimen: blood. The clonotype originates from a man aged 18 to 35 in good health. The CDR3 spells CASSQSAVFSGNTIYF. The CDR3 DNA is TGTGCCAGCAGCCAATCTGCGGTTTTCTCTGGAAACACCATATATTTT.